The clone carrying this T cell receptor beta chain came up a few times. The sample comes from a study of regulatory T cells in long-lasting Graves disease. Germline CDR1 MGHRA, CDR2 YSYEKL. The CDR3 has 15 residues. Trimming removed 0 bases from V and 7 bases from J, with 10 bases in between. Time point given: newly diagnosed GD, antithyroid drugs for less than 3 months. Extracted PBMC RNA gave rise to the TCR library. iRepertoire HTBI primers and Arm-PCR of CDR3 regions built TCR beta libraries. TCRdb re-called the multiplex PCR reads through MiXCR, storing one row per CDR3 protein. The table lists about 540,000 distinct CDR3 sequences, roughly 12% of them singletons. This same sample was also part of a study on T cells in Graves' hyperthyroidism and ophthalmopathy. Per that paper: Exclusion of patients followed from uncontrolled infection, other autoimmune disease, pregnancy or lactation.

The chain has TRBV4-1 and TRBJ1-6; D not certain. The sequenced sample was peripheral blood mononuclear cells (PBMCs), obtained at new diagnosis, from a patient treated with antithyroid drugs. This receptor was taken from a man between 25 and 39 years old with Graves disease. Here the CDR3 reads CASSQELVGNSPLHF. CDR3 sequence (DNA): TGCGCCAGCAGCCAAGAGTTGGTGGGAAATTCACCCCTCCACTTT.